This T cell receptor beta chain was sequenced during a study of T cells in Graves' hyperthyroidism and ophthalmopathy (dated by TCRdb to about 2019). Looking at the study overall: To identify TCR V-J signatures that set the groups apart, the researchers used a discovery cohort of 100 patients, made up of 40 to 45 with Graves' ophthalmopathy and 57 with stable Graves' hyperthyroidism. An independent validation cohort of under 20 hyperthyroidism patients and about 16 patients who later progressed to ophthalmopathy tested prospective prediction of ophthalmopathy. The approximately 100 discovery patients were randomly divided into training and test sets at a 7:3 ratio. Thyroid tissue and blood T-cell repertoires from six or seven Graves' hyperthyroidism patients were also compared in the study. TCR Vbeta CDR3 sequencing of 120 to 150 peripheral blood samples (roughly 43 ophthalmopathy, some 75 hyperthyroidism and 17 progressor patients) is reported in the paper. Following sampling, methimazole starting at 30 mg daily was given to hyperthyroidism patients, and high-dose intravenous methylprednisolone was given to ophthalmopathy patients.

Via the germline V gene, CDR1 is SQVTM and CDR2 ANQGSEA. The CDR3 goes from the cysteine to the phenylalanine over 14 residues. Of the read, only the CDR3 DNA is kept; its 42 bases are in frame from base 1. Broad study findings and their caveats: Most expanded thyroid clonotypes (frequency above 0.001) were also detected in blood, suggesting blood repertoires may reflect thyroid immune responses. In cross-validation, a model built on a 13 V-J signature told ophthalmopathy apart from stable hyperthyroidism with 85% to 90% sensitivity and 81% to 82% specificity, and in testing the same model reached 80%/75%. In validation, progression to ophthalmopathy was predicted by the model with 70% to 71% sensitivity and 72% to 80% specificity, a median of about 6 months before onset. Sample size was not statistically predetermined, and investigators were not blinded to group allocation.

The study excluded patients with uncontrolled infections, other autoimmune diseases, pregnancy or lactation. Diagnoses were based on clinical symptoms, serum thyroxine and TRAb, thyroid ultrasound and orbital computed tomography. Total RNA was extracted with Trizol reagent, and quality was checked on an Agilent 2100 Bioanalyzer. TCR beta CDR3 regions were amplified from RNA transcripts. A first-round RT-PCR of the TCR CDR3 used the HTBI primer set with the Qiagen OneStep RT-PCR kit. A second multiplex PCR round built the libraries, followed by size selection and purification. The libraries were sequenced on an Illumina HiSeq2000 using paired-end 100 bp reads. The paper's data handling went like this. SOAPnuke was used to process the raw data, throwing out any read that contained adapters or uncalled bases, had a mean Phred below 15, or lacked an exact constant-primer or identifier match. High-quality paired reads were merged with COPE v1.2.5, and unique nucleotide sequences were defined as clonotypes. Clonotypes were aligned to IMGT TRBV, TRBD and TRBJ reference segments using MiTCR v1.1. The analysis was restricted to V-J combinations with a frequency above 0.0001, which together covered approximately 99% of the repertoires. A TCS score was defined as the ratio of F50 (clonal expansion) to E x V (chaos), with BLOSUM62-based TCRdist applied between CDR3 peptides within each V-J. Welch's t-statistics and random forest reduced fewer than 600 V-J features to 13, which were used in a naive Bayes classifier (R e1071). The similarity between thyroid and blood repertoires was quantified using the Morisita-Horn index. TCRdb trimmed the raw reads at Q25, called clones with MiXCR and kept productive beta chains. Under each unique CDR3 protein, matching rows form one entry showing the most common genes and DNA. The V and J calls reflect TCRdb's pipeline rather than the authors' work. Within this sample are about 640,000 distinct CDR3 sequences, with 45% of them counted one time only. The ten largest clones capture 6.5% to 9% of the sample.

As concerns this clonotype: This clone's antigen is unknown. A much larger clone sits a single nucleotide away, making a read error possible.

The clonotype comes from an adult man with Graves' disease, either hyperthyroidism or ophthalmopathy (not recorded which). This sequence uses TRBV29-1 and TRBJ1-4; TRBD1 aligns with 11 central bases. Specimen: peripheral blood or thyroid tissue (not recorded which). The bases read TGCAGCGTTGGGACAGGGGGCGACTTTGAAGAACTGTTTTTT. Its amino acids are CSVGTGGDFEELFF.